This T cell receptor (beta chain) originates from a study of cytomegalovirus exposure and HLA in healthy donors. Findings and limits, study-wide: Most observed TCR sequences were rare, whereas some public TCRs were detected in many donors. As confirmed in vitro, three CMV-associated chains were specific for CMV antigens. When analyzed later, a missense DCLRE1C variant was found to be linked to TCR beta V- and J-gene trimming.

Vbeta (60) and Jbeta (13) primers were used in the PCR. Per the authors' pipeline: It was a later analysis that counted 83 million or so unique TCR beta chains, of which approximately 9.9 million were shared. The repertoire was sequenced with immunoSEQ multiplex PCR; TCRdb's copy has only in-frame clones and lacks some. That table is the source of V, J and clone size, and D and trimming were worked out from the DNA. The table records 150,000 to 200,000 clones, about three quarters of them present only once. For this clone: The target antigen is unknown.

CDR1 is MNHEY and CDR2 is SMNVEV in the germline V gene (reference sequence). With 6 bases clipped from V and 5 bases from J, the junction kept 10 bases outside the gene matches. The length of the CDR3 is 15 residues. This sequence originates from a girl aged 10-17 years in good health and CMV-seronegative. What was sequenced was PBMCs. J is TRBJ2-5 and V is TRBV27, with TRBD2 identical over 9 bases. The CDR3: CASSSAAGGLETQYF. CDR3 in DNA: TGTGCCAGCAGCTCAGCAGCGGGGGGCCTCGAGACCCAGTACTTC.